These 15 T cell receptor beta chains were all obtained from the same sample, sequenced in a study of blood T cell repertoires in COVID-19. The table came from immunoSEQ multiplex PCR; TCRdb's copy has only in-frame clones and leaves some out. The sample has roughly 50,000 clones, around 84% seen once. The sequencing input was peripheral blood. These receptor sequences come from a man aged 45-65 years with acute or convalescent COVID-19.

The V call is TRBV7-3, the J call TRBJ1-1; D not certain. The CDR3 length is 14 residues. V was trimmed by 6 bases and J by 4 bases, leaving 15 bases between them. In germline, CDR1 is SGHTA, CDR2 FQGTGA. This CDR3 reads CASRLNTDGTEAFF. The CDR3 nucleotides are TGTGCCAGCAGGCTAAATACCGATGGCACTGAAGCTTTCTTT.

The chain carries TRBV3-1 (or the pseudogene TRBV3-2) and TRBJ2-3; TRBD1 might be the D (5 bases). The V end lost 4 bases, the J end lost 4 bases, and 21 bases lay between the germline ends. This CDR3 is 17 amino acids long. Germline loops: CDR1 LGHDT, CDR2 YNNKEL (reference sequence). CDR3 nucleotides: TGTGCCAGCAGCCCCCAGGGTTTACTCAGGTGGGCAGATACGCAGTATTTT. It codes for CASSPQGLLRWADTQYF.

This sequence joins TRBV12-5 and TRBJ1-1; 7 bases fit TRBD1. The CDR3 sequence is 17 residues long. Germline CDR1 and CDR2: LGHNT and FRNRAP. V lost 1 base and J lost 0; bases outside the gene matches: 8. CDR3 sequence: CASGLGTGAVMNTEAFF. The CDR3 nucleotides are TGTGCTAGTGGTTTGGGAACAGGGGCTGTGATGAACACTGAAGCTTTCTTT. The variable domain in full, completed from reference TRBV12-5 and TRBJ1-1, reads DARVTQTPRHKVTEMGQEVTMRCQPILGHNTVFWYRQTMMQGLELLAYFRNRAPLDDSGMPKDRFSAEMPDATLATLKIQPSEPRDSAVYFCASGLGTGAVMNTEAFFGQGTRLTVV.

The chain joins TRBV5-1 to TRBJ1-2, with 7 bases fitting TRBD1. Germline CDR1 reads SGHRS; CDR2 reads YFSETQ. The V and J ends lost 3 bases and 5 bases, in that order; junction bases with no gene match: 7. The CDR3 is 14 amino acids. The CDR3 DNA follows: TGCGCCAGCAGCTCGACAGGGACCGATTATGGCTACACCTTC. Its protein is CASSSTGTDYGYTF.

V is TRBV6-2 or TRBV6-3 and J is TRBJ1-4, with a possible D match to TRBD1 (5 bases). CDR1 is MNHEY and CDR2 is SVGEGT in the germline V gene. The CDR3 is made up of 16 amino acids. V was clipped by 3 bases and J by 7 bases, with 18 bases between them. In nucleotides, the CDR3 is TGTGCCAGCAGTTATGTCCTGCGTCAGGGAACTGAAAAACTGTTTTTT. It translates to CASSYVLRQGTEKLFF.

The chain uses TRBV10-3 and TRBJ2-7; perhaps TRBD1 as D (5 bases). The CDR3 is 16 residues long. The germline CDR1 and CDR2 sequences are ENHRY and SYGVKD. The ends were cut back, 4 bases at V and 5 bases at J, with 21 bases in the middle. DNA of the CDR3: TGTGCCATCAGTGGGGCCTTGGGCCAGGGCCGCCACGAGCAGTACTTC. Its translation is CAISGALGQGRHEQYF.

In DNA, the CDR3 is TGTGCCAGCACTGAAGACAGACACGCGAACACCGGGGAGCTGTTTTTT. This gives the protein CASTEDRHANTGELFF. The J gene is TRBJ2-2, the V gene TRBV28, with D possibly TRBD1 on 5 matching bases. V was shortened by 7 bases and J by 0 bases, with 15 bases between the two germline ends. CDR3 length: 16 amino acids. CDR1 and CDR2 (germline): MDHEN, SYDVKM.

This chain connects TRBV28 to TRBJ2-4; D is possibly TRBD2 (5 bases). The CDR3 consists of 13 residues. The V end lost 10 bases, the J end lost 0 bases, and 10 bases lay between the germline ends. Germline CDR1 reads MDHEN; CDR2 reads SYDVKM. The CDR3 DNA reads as TGTGCCACGGAAGGAGGAGCCAAAAACATTCAGTACTTC. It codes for CATEGGAKNIQYF.

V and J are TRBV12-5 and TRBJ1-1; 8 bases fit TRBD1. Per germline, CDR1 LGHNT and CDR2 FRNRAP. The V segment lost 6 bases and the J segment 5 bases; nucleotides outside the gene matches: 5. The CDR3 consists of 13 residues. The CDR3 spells CASGLQGGTEAFF. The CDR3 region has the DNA TGTGCTAGTGGGCTACAGGGGGGGACTGAAGCTTTCTTT.

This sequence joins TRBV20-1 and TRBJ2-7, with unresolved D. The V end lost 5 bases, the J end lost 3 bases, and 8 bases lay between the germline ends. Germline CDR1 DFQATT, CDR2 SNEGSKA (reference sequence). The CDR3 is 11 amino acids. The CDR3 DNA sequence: TGCAGTGCTCACGACATCTACGAGCAGTACTTC. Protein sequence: CSAHDIYEQYF.

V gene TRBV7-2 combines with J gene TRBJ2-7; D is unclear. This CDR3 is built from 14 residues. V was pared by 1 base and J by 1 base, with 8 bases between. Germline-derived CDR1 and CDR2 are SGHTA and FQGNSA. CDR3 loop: CASSLVGWSYEQYF. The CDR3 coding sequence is TGTGCCAGCAGCTTAGTCGGGTGGTCCTACGAGCAGTACTTC.

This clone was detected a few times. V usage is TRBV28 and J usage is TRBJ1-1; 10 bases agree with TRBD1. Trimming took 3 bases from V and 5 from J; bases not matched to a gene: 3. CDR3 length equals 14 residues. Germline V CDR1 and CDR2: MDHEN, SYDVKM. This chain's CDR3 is CASSLDRGRTEAFF. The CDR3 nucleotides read TGTGCCAGCAGTTTGGACAGGGGGAGGACTGAAGCTTTCTTT.

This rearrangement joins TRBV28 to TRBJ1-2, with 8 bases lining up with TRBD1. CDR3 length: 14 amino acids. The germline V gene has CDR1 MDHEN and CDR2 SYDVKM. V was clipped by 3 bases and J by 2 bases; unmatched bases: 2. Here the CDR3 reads CASSLDRENYGYTF. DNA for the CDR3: TGTGCCAGCAGTTTGGACAGGGAGAACTATGGCTACACCTTC.

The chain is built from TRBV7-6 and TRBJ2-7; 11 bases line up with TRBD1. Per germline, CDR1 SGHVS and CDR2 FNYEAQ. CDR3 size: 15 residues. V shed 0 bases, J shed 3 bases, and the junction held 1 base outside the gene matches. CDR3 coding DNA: TGTGCCAGCAGCTTAGCCGGGACAGGGGGCTACGAGCAGTACTTC. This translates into CASSLAGTGGYEQYF.

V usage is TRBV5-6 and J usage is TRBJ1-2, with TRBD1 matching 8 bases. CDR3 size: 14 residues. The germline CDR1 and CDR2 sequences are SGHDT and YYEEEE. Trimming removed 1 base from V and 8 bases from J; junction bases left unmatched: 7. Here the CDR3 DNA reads TGTGCCAGCAGCTTGTGGACAGGGTATCCGGGCTACACCTTC. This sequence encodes CASSLWTGYPGYTF.